Listed below are T cell receptor beta chains from one sample, sequenced in a study of tumor T cells in aggressive B-cell lymphoma. The assay was immunoSEQ multiplex PCR, and TCRdb's table has in-frame clones only and misses some. This sample has roughly 2,500 clones, with roughly 95% found just once. Source material: tumor tissue. The receptors stem from an adult with diffuse large B cell lymphoma. Both conserved end residues are part of each CDR3. A D gene is named only where the DNA matches it firmly. Clone size is shown for a subset of rows, as once, few, many or a class of expanded clone.

v_gene	j_gene	d_gene	abundance	CDR3nt	CDR3aa
TRBV7-6	TRBJ2-7	.	.	TGTGCCAGCAGCTTAGTAATCGGGACTCCTGGCGAGCAGTACTTC	CASSLVIGTPGEQYF
TRBV7-3	TRBJ1-1	.	.	TGTGCCAGCAGCTTAACGGTTAGAACTGAAGCTTTCTTT	CASSLTVRTEAFF
TRBV30	TRBJ1-1	.	.	TGTGCCTGGGGCCAGAAGAACACTGAAGCTTTCTTT	CAWGQKNTEAFF
TRBV14	TRBJ2-7	.	.	TGTGCCAGCGATCCCGGGACACCCGAGCAGTACTTC	CASDPGTPEQYF
TRBV10-2	TRBJ2-3	.	.	TGCGCCAGCAGTGAGACCCTTGGCGGAAGCACAGATACGCAGTATTTT	CASSETLGGSTDTQYF
TRBV5-4	TRBJ2-7	TRBD2	.	TGTGCCAGCAGCACCGGGACTAGCGGGACCGCCGGCTACGAGCAGTACTTC	CASSTGTSGTAGYEQYF
TRBV5-6	TRBJ1-5	.	.	TGTGCCAGCAGCTTGCGCCGGACGGGAAATAGCAATCAGCCCCAGCATTTT	CASSLRRTGNSNQPQHF
TRBV29-1	TRBJ2-7	TRBD1	.	TGCAGCATAAAGACAGGGGTCAGCACCTACGAGCAGTACTTC	CSIKTGVSTYEQYF
TRBV11-2	TRBJ1-4	TRBD1	.	TGTGCCAGCAGCTTAGACCAGACAGGGTCTAGGGAAAAACTGTTTTTT	CASSLDQTGSREKLFF
TRBV4-2	TRBJ2-3	TRBD2	.	TGTGCCAGCAGCCAAGGGCGGGGGGGCCCAGATACGCAGTATTTT	CASSQGRGGPDTQYF
TRBV10-3	TRBJ1-5	.	few	TGTGCCATCAGTAGCACAGGGTCCGTCAATCAGCCCCAGCATTTT	CAISSTGSVNQPQHF
TRBV4-1	TRBJ2-7	.	.	TGCGCCAGCAGCCAAGAAAAGCCCTACGAGCAGTACTTC	CASSQEKPYEQYF
TRBV12-5	TRBJ2-7	.	.	TGTGCTAGTGGTTTGGTACTTTCAGGGTCGTTCAGCTCCTACGAGCAGTACTTC	CASGLVLSGSFSSYEQYF
TRBV4-2	TRBJ2-7	TRBD2	.	TGTGCCAGCAGCCAAAAGGGGGGACTAGCGAGGGAGCAGTACTTC	CASSQKGGLAREQYF
TRBV5-6	TRBJ1-4	.	.	TGTGCCAGCAGCTGGCCGGACGGGGGTGAAAAACTGTTTTTT	CASSWPDGGEKLFF
TRBV6-5	TRBJ2-1	TRBD2	.	TGTGCCAGCAGCCTCACTAGCGGGAGTTACAATGAGCAGTTCTTC	CASSLTSGSYNEQFF
TRBV12-5	TRBJ2-3	TRBD2	once	TGTGCTAGTGGTTTGGTACTAGCGGGAGGAGCAGATACGCAGTATTTT	CASGLVLAGGADTQYF
TRBV6-6	TRBJ1-2	.	.	TGTGCCAGCTTCAGTGGCTATGGCTACACCTTC	CASFSGYGYTF
TRBV27	TRBJ1-2	.	.	TGTGCCAGCAGTGCCCTAGGGTTAGGGAGGGTCGGCTACACCTTC	CASSALGLGRVGYTF
TRBV28	TRBJ2-3	TRBD2	.	TGTGCCAGCAGTTCGGCGGGGGGGGCAGATACGCAGTATTTT	CASSSAGGADTQYF
TRBV7-2	TRBJ2-5	TRBD1	once	TGTGCCAGCAGCTCCTCCGGGACAGCGCAAGAGACCCAGTACTTC	CASSSSGTAQETQYF
TRBV5-4	TRBJ2-6	TRBD1	.	TGTGCCAGCGGGGGACCAACAGGGGCTGGGGCCAACGTCCTGACTTTC	CASGGPTGAGANVLTF
TRBV7-3	TRBJ2-1	TRBD1	.	TGTGCCAGCAGCGTACACGGGACAGGGGAGTATAATGAGCAGTTCTTC	CASSVHGTGEYNEQFF
TRBV7-3	TRBJ2-1	TRBD2	.	TGTGCCAGCGGAGGTAGCGGGGGATACAATGAGCAGTTCTTC	CASGGSGGYNEQFF
TRBV7-8	TRBJ2-1	.	.	TGTGCCAGCAGCTTAGCGGGGGGTCTAATAGGTGAGCAGTTCTTC	CASSLAGGLIGEQFF
TRBV28	TRBJ2-7	TRBD2	once	TGTGCCAGCAGTTCGTTTAGCGGGAGTTTACCCTACGAGCAGTACTTC	CASSSFSGSLPYEQYF
TRBV7-9	TRBJ2-5	TRBD1	.	TGTGCCAGCAGCCCCCAAGGGACAGGGATCGAGACCCAGTACTTC	CASSPQGTGIETQYF
TRBV25-1	TRBJ2-7	TRBD1	.	TGTGCCAGCAGTGAATCGGACAGGGGCTACGAGCAGTACTTC	CASSESDRGYEQYF
TRBV5-1	TRBJ2-2	.	.	TGCGCCAGCAGCTTGATACGTGATCTATTGAACACCGGGGAGCTGTTTTTT	CASSLIRDLLNTGELFF
TRBV14	TRBJ2-3	.	.	TGTGCCAGCAGCCAAGATCGGGGTGGAGATACGCAGTATTTT	CASSQDRGGDTQYF
TRBV19	TRBJ1-1	.	.	TGTGCCAGTACAGGGTGGGTCGAAGCTTTCTTT	CASTGWVEAFF
TRBV5-1	TRBJ1-2	TRBD1	few	TGCGCCAGCACGGAGTCGACAGGGGGCGTCTATGGCTACACCTTC	CASTESTGGVYGYTF
TRBV4-2	TRBJ2-3	TRBD2	.	TGTGCCAGCAGCCAAACACAAAACGGACTAGCGCCAGATACGCAGTATTTT	CASSQTQNGLAPDTQYF
TRBV11-2	TRBJ2-7	.	.	TGTGCCAGCAGCTTGGGTAGCCGACAGGCAATGGCGTGGGCTTACGAGCAGTACTTC	CASSLGSRQAMAWAYEQYF
TRBV10-3	TRBJ2-2	TRBD1	.	TGTGCCATCACTCGACAGGGGGCTTCCGGGGAGCTGTTTTTT	CAITRQGASGELFF
TRBV5-8	TRBJ2-5	.	.	TGTGCCAGCAGCAGCCTCCTCCAGGGGGAGACCCAGTACTTC	CASSSLLQGETQYF
TRBV7-8	TRBJ1-1	TRBD1	.	TGTGCCAGCACCCGAACCAGGGGGACTGAAGCTTTCTTT	CASTRTRGTEAFF